This TCR beta chain was sequenced for a study of T cell changes during pregnancy in multiple sclerosis. The CDR3 runs to 17 residues. The germline V gene encodes CDR1 LNHDA and CDR2 SQIVND (reference sequence). Unmatched junction bases numbered 7, after V lost 3 bases and J lost 3 bases. Some clones are missing from TCRdb's copy, which holds only in-frame ones; the method was immunoSEQ multiplex PCR. In the table there are 30,000 to 40,000 clones, 87% of which are singletons. The receptor was derived from a female donor with multiple sclerosis, enrolled in a pregnancy study. The sequencing used CD8+ T cells from peripheral blood mononuclear cells, collected before pregnancy. The chain couples TRBV19 to TRBJ2-3, with 12 bases aligning to TRBD2. Written as DNA, the CDR3 is TGTGCCAGTAGTATCCTTCGACTAGCGGGAGAGACAGATACGCAGTATTTT. It yields the protein CASSILRLAGETDTQYF.